This T cell receptor beta chain derives from a study of beta chain features in type 1 diabetes. Across the study: Age, gender, cell numbers and subset yield matched between patients and controls. In all, more than 90,000,000 sorted cells from all samples were analyzed. Study observations and caveats: Patients' naive, central memory and regulatory TCRB repertoires appeared more alike than those of healthy donors. Patients with Type 1 diabetes showed moderately but significantly shorter TCRB CDR3s in all four CD4+ subsets.

This clone has a handful of counts. Its matching antigen is unknown. The whole isolated RNA underwent reverse transcription, so sequencing captured expressed TCRB transcripts. Produced via immunoSEQ multiplex PCR; TCRdb's table is partial and in-frame only. Of approximately 240,000 clones in the sample, approximately 16% were seen once. In total, each donor contributed a single heparinised blood draw that averaged roughly 110 mL. CDR1 and CDR2 (germline): SGHVS, FQNEAQ. V lost 0 bases to trimming and J lost 3 bases, with 7 bases between them. The CDR3 is 14 amino acids. Sequencing input: naive CD4+ T cells from blood. This TCR came from a man aged 25-45 years with type 1 diabetes. V is TRBV7-8 and J is TRBJ2-3; D is unresolved. The CDR3 DNA follows: TGTGCCAGCAGCTTAGCGATAAATACAGATACGCAGTATTTT. Amino acids: CASSLAINTDTQYF.